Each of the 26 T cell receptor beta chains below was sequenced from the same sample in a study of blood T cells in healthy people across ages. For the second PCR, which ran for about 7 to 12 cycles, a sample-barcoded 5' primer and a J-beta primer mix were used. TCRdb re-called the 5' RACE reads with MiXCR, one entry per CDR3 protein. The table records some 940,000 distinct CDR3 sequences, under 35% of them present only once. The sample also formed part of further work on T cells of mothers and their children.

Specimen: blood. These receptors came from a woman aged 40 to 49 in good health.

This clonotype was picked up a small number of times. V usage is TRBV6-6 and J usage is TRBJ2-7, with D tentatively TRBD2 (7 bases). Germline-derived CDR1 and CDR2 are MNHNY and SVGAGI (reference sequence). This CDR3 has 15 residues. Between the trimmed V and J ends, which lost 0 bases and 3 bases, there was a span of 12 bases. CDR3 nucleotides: TGTGCCAGCAGTTACTCCGGGGGGCCGAGCTACGAGCAGTACTTC. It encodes CASSYSGGPSYEQYF.

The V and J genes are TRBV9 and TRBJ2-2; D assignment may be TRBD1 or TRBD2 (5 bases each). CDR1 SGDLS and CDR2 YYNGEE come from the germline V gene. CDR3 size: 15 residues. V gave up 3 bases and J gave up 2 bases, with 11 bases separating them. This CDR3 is CASSGGTLNTGELFF. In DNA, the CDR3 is TGTGCCAGCAGCGGGGGGACCCTAAACACCGGGGAGCTGTTTTTT.

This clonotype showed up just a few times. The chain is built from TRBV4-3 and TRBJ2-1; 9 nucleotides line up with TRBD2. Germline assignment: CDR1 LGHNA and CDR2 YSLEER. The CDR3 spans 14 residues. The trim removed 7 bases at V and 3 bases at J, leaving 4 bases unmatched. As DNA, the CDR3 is TGCGCCAGCAAGGCTAGCGGGATCTACAATGAGCAGTTCTTC. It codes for CASKASGIYNEQFF.

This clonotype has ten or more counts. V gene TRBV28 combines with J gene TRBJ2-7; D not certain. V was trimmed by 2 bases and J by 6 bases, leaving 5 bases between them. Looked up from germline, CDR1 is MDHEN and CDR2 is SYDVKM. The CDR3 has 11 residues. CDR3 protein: CASSLKGEQYF. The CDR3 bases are TGTGCCAGCAGTTTAAAGGGCGAGCAGTACTTC.

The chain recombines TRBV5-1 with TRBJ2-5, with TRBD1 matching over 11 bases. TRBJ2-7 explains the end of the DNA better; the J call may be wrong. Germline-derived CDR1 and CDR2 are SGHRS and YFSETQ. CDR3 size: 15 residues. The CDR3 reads CASSWAAGQGDEQYF. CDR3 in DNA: TGCGCCAGCAGCTGGGCGGCGGGACAGGGGGACGAGCAGTACTTC.

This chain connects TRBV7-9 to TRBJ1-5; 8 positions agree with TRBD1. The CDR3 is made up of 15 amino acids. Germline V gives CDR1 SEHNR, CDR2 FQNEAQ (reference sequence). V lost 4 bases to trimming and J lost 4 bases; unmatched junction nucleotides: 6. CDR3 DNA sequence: TGTGCCAGCAGCTCGACAGGGGAGCCAAATCAGCCCCAGCATTTT. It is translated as CASSSTGEPNQPQHF.

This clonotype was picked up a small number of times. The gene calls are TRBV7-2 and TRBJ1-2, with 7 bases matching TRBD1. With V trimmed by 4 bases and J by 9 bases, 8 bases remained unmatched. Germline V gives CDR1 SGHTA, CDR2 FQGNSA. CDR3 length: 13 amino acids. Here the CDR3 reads CASSSPTGPSYTF. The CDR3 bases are TGTGCCAGCAGCTCACCGACAGGGCCAAGCTACACCTTC.

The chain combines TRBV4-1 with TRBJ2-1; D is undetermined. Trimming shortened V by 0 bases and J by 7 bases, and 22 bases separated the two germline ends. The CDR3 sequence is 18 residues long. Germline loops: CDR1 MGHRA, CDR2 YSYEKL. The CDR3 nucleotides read TGCGCCAGCAGCCAAGATGATTTGGGCGGCACCTTGGGGAATGAGCAGTTCTTC. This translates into CASSQDDLGGTLGNEQFF.

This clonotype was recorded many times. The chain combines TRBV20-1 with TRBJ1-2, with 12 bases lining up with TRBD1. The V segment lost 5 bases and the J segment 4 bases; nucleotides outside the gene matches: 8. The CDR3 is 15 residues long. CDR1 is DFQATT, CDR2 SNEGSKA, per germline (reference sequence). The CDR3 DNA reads TGCAGTGCTCCGGGACAGGGGGCGAGGCCCTATGGCTACACCTTC. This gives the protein CSAPGQGARPYGYTF.

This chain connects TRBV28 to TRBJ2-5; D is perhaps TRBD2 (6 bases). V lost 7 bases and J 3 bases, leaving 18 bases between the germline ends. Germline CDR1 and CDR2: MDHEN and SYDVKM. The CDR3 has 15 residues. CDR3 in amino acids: CASTPWISGEETQYF. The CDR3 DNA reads TGTGCCAGCACTCCTTGGATTAGCGGAGAAGAGACCCAGTACTTC.

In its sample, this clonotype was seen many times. As DNA, the CDR3 is TGCAGTGCTAGTCCGATCGGGCCCCCTGGGGAGACCCAGTACTTC. Encoded protein: CSASPIGPPGETQYF. This chain joins TRBV20-1 and TRBJ2-5, with D unresolved. Germline V CDR1 and CDR2: DFQATT, SNEGSKA (reference sequence). The germline V and J ends were trimmed by 3 bases and 5 bases, with 19 bases remaining between them. This CDR3 contains 15 residues.

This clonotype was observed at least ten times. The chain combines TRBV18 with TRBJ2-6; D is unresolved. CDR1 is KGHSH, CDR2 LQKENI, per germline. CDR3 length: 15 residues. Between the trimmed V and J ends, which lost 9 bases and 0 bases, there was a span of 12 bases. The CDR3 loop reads CASFWGDSGANVLTF. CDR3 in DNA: TGTGCCAGTTTTTGGGGTGACTCTGGGGCCAACGTCCTGACTTTC.

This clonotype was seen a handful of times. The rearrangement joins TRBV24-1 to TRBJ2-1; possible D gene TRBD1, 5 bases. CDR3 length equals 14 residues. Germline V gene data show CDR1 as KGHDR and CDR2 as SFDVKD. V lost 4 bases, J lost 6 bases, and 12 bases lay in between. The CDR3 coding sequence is TGTGCCACCAGTGACCGCCTAAGGGGCAATGAGCAGTTCTTC. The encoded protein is CATSDRLRGNEQFF.

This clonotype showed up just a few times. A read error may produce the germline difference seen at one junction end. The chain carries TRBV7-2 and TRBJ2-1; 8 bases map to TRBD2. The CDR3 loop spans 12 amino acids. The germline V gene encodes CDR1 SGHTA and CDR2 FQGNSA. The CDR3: CAGSGGNNEQFF. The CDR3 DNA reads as TGTGCCGGCAGCGGGGGAAACAATGAGCAGTTCTTC.

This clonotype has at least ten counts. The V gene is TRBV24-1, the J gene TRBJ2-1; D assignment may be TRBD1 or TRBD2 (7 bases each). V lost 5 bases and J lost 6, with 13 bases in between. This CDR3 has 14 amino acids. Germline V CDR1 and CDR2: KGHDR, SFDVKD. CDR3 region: CATSVQGGINEQFF. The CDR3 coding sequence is TGTGCCACCAGTGTTCAGGGGGGGATCAATGAGCAGTTCTTC.

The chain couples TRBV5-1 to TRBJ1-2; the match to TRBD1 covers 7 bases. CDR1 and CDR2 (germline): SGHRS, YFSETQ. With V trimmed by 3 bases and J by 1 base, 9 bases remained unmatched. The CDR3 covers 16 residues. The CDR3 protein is CASSSGDRVNNYGYTF. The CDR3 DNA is TGCGCCAGCAGCTCGGGGGACAGAGTCAATAACTATGGCTACACCTTC.

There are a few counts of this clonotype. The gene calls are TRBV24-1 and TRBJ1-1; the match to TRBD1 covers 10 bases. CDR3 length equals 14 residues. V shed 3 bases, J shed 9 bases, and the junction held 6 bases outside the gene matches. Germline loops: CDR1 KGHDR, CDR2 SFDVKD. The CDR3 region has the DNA TGTGCCACCAGTGATCCCGGGACAGGGGAAAAAGCTTTCTTT. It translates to CATSDPGTGEKAFF.

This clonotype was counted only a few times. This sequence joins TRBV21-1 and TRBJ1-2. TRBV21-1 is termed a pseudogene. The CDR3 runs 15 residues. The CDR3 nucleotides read TGTGCCAGCAGCAAAAAAAGTCCAGGGAACTATGGCTACACCTTC. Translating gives CASSKKSPGNYGYTF.

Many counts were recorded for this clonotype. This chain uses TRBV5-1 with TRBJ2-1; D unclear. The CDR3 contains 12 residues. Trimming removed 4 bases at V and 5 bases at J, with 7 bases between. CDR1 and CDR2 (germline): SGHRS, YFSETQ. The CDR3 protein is CASSTDNNEQFF. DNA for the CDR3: TGCGCCAGCAGCACCGATAACAATGAGCAGTTCTTC.

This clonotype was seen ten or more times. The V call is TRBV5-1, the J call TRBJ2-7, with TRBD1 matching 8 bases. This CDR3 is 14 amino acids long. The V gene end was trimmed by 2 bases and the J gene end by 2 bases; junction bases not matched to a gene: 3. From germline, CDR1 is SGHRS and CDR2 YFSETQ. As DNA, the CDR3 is TGCGCCAGCAGCTTTAAACAGGGGGCCTACGAGCAGTACTTC. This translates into CASSFKQGAYEQYF.

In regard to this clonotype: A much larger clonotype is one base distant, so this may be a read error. CDR3 in amino acids: CASSPSFRTDEQYF. The CDR3 bases are TGCGCCAGCAGCCCCAGTTTTAGGACGGATGAGCAGTACTTC. The rearrangement joins TRBV4-3 to TRBJ2-7; D unclear. Trimming stripped 4 bases from V and 7 bases from J, with 17 bases between. Germline CDR1 and CDR2: LGHNA and YSLEER. This CDR3 region has 14 residues.

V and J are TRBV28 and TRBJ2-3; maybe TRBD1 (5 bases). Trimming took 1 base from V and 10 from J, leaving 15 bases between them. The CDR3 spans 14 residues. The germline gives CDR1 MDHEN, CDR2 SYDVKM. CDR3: CASSLSGPPESQYF. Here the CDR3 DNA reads TGTGCCAGCAGTTTATCAGGGCCCCCTGAGTCGCAGTATTTT. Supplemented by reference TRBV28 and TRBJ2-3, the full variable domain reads DVKVTQSSRYLVKRTGEKVFLECVQDMDHENMFWYRQDPGLGLRLIYFSYDVKMKEKGDIPEGYSVSREKKERFSLILESASTNQTSMYLCASSLSGPPESQYFGPGTRLTVL.

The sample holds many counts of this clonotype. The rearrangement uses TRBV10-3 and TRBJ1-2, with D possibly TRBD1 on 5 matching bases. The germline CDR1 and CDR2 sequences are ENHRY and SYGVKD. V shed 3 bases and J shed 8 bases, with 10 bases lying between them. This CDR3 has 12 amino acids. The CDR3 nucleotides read TGTGCCATCAGTGAAGGGGAGGGAGGCTACACCTTC. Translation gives CAISEGEGGYTF.

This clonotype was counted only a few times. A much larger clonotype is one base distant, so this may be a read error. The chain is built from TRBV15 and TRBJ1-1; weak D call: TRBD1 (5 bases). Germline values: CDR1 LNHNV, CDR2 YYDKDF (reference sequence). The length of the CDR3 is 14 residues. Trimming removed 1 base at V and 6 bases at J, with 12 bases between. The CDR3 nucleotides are TGTGCCACCAGCAGAGGGGACCACGGCTCTGAAGCTTTCTTT. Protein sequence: CATSRGDHGSEAFF.

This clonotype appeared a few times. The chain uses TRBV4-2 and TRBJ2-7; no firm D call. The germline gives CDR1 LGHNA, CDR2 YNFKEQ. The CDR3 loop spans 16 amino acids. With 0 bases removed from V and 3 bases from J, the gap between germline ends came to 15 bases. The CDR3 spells CASSQDGAGADYEQYF. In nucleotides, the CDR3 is TGTGCCAGCAGCCAAGACGGTGCAGGAGCAGACTACGAGCAGTACTTC.

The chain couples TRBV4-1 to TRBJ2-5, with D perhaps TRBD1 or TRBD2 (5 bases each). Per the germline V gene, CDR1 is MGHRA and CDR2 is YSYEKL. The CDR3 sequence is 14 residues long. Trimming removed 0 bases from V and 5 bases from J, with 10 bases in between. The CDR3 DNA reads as TGCGCCAGCAGCCAAGATCCCGGGGCCGAGACCCAGTACTTC. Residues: CASSQDPGAETQYF.